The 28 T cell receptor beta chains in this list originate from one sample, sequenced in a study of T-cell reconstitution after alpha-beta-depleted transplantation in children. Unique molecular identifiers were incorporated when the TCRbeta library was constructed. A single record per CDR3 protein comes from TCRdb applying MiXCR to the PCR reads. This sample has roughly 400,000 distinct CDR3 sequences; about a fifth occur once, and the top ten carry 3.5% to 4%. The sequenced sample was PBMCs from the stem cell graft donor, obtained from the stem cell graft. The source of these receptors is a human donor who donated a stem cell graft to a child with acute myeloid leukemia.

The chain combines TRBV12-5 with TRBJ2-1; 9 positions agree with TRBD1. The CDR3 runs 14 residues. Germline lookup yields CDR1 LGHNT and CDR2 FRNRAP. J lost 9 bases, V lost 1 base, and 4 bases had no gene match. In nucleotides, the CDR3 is TGTGCTAGTGGTTTGGGGGACAGGGACGGTGAGCAGTTCTTC. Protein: CASGLGDRDGEQFF.

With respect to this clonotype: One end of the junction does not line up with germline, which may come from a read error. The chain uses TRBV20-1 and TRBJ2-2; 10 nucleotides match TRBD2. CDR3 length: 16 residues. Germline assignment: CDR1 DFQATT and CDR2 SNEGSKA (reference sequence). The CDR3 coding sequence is TGCTGTGCTAGAGAAGCGGGAGGGCCCCGCACCGGGGAGCTGTTTTTT. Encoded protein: CCAREAGGPRTGELFF.

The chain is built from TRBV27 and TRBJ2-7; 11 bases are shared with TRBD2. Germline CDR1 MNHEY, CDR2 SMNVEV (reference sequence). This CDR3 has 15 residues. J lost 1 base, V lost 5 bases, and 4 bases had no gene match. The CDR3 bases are TGTGCCAGCAGTCCACTAGCGGGAGATTCCTACGAGCAGTACTTC. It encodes CASSPLAGDSYEQYF.

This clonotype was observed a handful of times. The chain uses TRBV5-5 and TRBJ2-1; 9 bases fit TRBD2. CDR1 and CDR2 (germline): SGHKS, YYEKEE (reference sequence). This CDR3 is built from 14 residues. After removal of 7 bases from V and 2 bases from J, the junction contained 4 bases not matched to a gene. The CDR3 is CASEAGGTYNEQFF. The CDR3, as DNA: TGTGCCAGCGAGGCGGGAGGGACCTACAATGAGCAGTTCTTC.

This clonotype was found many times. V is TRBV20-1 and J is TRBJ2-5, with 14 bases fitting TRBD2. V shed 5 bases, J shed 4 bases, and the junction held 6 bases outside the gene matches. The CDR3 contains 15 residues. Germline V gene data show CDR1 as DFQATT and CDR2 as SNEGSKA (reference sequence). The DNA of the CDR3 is TGCAGTGCTTCCCCGGGACTAGCGGGAGCAGAGACCCAGTACTTC. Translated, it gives CSASPGLAGAETQYF.

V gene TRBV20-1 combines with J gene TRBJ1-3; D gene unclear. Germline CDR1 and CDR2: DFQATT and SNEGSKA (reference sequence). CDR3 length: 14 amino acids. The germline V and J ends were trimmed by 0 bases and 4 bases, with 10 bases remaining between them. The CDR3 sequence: CSARDGGRGNTIYF. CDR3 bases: TGCAGTGCTAGAGATGGTGGGAGGGGAAACACCATATATTTT.

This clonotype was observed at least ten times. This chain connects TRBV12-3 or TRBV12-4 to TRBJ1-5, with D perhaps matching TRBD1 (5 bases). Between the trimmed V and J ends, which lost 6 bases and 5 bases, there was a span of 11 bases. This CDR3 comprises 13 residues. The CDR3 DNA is TGTGCCAGCAGCATTGACAGTCATCAGCCCCAGCATTTT. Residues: CASSIDSHQPQHF.

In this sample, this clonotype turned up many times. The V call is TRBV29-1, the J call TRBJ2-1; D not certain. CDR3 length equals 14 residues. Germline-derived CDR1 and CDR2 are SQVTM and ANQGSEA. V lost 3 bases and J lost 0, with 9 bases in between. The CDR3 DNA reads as TGCAGCGTTGATGAGTCAGCCTCCTACAATGAGCAGTTCTTC. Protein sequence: CSVDESASYNEQFF.

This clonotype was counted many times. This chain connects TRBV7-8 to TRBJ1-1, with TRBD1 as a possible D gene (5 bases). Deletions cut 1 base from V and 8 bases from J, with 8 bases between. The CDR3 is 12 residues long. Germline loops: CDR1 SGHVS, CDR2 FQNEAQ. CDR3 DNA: TGTGCCAGCAGCTTAGAGGCAGGGGAAGCTTTCTTT. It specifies CASSLEAGEAFF.

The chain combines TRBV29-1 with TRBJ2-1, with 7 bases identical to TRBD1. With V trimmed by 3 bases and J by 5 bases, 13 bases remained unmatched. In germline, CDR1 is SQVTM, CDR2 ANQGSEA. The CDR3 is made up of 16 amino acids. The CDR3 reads CSVERGRSTTNNEQFF. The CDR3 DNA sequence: TGCAGCGTTGAGAGGGGGCGGTCTACGACGAACAATGAGCAGTTCTTC.

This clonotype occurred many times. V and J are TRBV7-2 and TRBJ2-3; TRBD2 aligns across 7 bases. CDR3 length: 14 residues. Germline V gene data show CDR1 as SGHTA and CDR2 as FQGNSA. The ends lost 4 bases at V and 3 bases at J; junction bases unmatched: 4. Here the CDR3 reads CASSSGRETDTQYF. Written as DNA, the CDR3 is TGTGCCAGCAGCTCTGGGAGGGAGACAGATACGCAGTATTTT.

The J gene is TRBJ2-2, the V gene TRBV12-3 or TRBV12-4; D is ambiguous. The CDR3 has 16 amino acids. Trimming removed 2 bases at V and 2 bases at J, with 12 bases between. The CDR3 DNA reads TGTGCCAGCAGTTTAAAACACTCCTACAACACCGGGGAGCTGTTTTTT. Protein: CASSLKHSYNTGELFF.

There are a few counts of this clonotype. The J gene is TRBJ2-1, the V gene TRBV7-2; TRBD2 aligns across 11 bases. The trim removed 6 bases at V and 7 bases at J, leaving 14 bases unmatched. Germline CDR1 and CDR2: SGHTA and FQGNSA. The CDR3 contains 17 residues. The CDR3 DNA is TGTGCCAGCAGGTTCACCACTAGCGGGAGTTTCGGGAATGAGCAGTTCTTC. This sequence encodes CASRFTTSGSFGNEQFF.

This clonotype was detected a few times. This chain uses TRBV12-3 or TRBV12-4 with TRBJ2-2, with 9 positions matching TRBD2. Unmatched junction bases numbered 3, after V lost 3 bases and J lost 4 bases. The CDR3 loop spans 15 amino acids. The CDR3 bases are TGTGCCAGCAGTTTGGGGACTAGCATCACCGGGGAGCTGTTTTTT. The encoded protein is CASSLGTSITGELFF.

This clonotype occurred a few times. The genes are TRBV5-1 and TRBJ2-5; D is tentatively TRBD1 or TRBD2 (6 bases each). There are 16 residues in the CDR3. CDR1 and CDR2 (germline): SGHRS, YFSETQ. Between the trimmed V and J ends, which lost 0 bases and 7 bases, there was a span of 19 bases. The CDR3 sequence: CASSLGDFRGVGTQYF. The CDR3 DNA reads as TGCGCCAGCAGCTTGGGGGACTTCAGGGGCGTGGGGACCCAGTACTTC.

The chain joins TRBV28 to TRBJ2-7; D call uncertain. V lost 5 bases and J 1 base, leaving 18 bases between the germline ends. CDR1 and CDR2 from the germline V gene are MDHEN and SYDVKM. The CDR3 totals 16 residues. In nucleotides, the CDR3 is TGTGCCAGCAGTCCCCTGTTTCAGGCCGGGTCCTACGAGCAGTACTTC. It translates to CASSPLFQAGSYEQYF. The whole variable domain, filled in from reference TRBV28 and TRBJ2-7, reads DVKVTQSSRYLVKRTGEKVFLECVQDMDHENMFWYRQDPGLGLRLIYFSYDVKMKEKGDIPEGYSVSREKKERFSLILESASTNQTSMYLCASSPLFQAGSYEQYFGPGTRLTVT.

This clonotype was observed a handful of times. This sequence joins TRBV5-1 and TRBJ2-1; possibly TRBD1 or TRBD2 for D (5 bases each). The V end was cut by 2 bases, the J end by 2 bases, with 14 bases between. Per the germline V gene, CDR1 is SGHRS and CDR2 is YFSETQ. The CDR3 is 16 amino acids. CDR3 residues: CASSFAGTDTYNEQFF. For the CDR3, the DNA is TGCGCCAGCAGCTTTGCCGGGACGGATACCTACAATGAGCAGTTCTTC.

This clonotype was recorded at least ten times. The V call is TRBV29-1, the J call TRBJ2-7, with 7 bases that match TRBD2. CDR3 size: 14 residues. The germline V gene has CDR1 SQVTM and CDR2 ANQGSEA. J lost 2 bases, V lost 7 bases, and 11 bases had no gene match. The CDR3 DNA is TGCAGCGCCCGAGGCGGGGGAGGAACCTACGAGCAGTACTTC. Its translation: CSARGGGGTYEQYF.

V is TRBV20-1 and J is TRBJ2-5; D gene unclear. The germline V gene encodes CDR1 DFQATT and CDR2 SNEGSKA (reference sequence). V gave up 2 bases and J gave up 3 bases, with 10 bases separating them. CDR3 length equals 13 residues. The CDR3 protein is CSARTEYKETQYF. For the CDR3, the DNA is TGCAGTGCTAGAACCGAGTACAAAGAGACCCAGTACTTC.

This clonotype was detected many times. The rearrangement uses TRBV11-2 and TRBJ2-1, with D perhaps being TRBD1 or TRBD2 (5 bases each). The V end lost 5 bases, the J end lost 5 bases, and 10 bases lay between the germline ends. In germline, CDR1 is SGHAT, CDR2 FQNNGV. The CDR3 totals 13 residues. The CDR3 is CASSRDGNNEQFF. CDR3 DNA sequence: TGTGCCAGCAGCCGGGACGGAAACAATGAGCAGTTCTTC.

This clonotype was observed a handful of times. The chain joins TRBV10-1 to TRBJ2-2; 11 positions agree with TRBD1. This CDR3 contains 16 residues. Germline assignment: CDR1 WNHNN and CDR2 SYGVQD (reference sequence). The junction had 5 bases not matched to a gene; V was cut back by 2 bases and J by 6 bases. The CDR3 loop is CASSEGTGGFSGELFF. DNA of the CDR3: TGCGCCAGCAGTGAGGGGACAGGGGGTTTTTCCGGGGAGCTGTTTTTT.

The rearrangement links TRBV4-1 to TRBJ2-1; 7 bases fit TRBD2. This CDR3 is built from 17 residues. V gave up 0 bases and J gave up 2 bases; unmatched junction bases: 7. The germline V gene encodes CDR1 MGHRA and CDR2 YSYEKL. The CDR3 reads CASSQERLADTYNEQFF. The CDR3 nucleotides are TGCGCCAGCAGCCAAGAGCGCCTAGCGGACACCTACAATGAGCAGTTCTTC.

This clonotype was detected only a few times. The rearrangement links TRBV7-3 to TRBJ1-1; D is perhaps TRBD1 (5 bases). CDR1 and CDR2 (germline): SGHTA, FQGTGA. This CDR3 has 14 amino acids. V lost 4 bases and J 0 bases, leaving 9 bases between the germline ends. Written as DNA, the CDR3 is TGTGCCAGCAGCTCGGGGACCCTGAACACTGAAGCTTTCTTT. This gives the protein CASSSGTLNTEAFF.

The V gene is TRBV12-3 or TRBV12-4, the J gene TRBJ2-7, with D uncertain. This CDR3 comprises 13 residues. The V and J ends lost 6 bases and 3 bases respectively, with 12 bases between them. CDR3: CASSHTTYYEQYF. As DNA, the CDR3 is TGTGCCAGCAGCCACACAACCTACTACGAGCAGTACTTC.

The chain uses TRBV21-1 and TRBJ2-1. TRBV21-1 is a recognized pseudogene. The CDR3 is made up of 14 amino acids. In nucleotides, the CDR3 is TGTGCCAGTAATATAAGGAGCTCCTACAATGAGCAGTTCTTC. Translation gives CASNIRSSYNEQFF.

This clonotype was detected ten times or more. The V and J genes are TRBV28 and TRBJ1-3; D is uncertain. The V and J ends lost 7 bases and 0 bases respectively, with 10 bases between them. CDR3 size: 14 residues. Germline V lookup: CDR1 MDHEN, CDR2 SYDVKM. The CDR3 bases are TGTGCCAGCACCCCAGACGGCTCTGGAAACACCATATATTTT. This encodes CASTPDGSGNTIYF.

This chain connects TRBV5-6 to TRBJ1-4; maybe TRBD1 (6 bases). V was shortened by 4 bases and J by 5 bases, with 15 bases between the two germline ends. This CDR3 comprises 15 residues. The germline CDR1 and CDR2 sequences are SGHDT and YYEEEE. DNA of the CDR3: TGTGCCAGCAGCCTTACAGGGCGGAGGAATGAAAAACTGTTTTTT. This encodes CASSLTGRRNEKLFF.

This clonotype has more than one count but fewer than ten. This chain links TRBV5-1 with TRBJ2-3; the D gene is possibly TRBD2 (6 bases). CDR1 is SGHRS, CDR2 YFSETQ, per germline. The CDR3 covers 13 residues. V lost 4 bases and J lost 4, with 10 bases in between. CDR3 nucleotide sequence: TGCGCCAGCAGCGGAACGGGGGCAGATACGCAGTATTTT. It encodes CASSGTGADTQYF.